Listed here are 2 T cell receptor beta chains from one sample, sequenced in a study of CD8 T cells in Susac syndrome. An amount of RNA that ranged from 0.5 to 1 ug was reverse transcribed with random hexamers. MiXCR was run by TCRdb on the immunoSEQ multiplex PCR reads, yielding one entry per CDR3 protein. This sample has 150,000 to 200,000 distinct CDR3 sequences; approximately 95% occur once, and the top ten carry 0.15% to 0.2%. Sequencing was performed on CD8+ T cells from PBMCs. The origin of the receptors is a human donor with multiple sclerosis.

This rearrangement joins TRBV29-1 to TRBJ2-7, with 10 bases lining up with TRBD2. Germline V lookup: CDR1 SQVTM, CDR2 ANQGSEA. The CDR3 is 15 residues long. Losses at the gene ends were 3 bases for V and 7 bases for J; bases not matched to a gene: 12. In DNA form, the CDR3 reads TGCAGCGTTGATTCCAGCGGGAGGGTCCCGGGGGAGCAGTACTTC. Its translation: CSVDSSGRVPGEQYF.

This clonotype occurred once. This sequence joins TRBV3-1 and TRBJ2-1; 9 bases align to TRBD2. The V gene end was trimmed by 4 bases and the J gene end by 5 bases; junction bases not matched to a gene: 6. This CDR3 has 15 amino acids. The germline gives CDR1 LGHDT, CDR2 YNNKEL (reference sequence). CDR3 residues: CASSRPLAGNNEQFF. The CDR3 DNA is TGTGCCAGCAGCCGTCCGCTAGCGGGAAACAATGAGCAGTTCTTC.